The 19 T cell receptor beta chains below were found in one sample sequenced in a study of response to subunit inactivated influenza vaccine. TCRdb itself ran the RT-PCR reads through MiXCR, one entry per CDR3 protein. The repertoire consists of hundreds of thousands of distinct CDR3 sequences, with about 25% occurring once and the leading ten covering approximately 2%. This sample comprised CD4+ T cells sorted from PBMCs, obtained around 5 days after vaccination. The receptor set was obtained from a man aged 50-59 years who received an inactivated influenza vaccine.

The chain recombines TRBV20-1 with TRBJ2-7, with D possibly matching TRBD1 (6 bases). V was shortened by 8 bases and J by 3 bases, with 20 bases between the two germline ends. Germline-derived CDR1 and CDR2 are DFQATT and SNEGSKA (reference sequence). The CDR3 loop spans 14 amino acids. CDR3 in DNA: TGCAGTACCACCACGGACAGAGGCCGCTACGAGCAGTACTTC. Protein sequence: CSTTTDRGRYEQYF.

In this sample, this clonotype turned up a few times. The gene calls are TRBV11-2 and TRBJ2-3; perhaps TRBD2 as D (6 bases). Trimming cost V 5 bases and J 0 bases, with 12 bases left between them. Per the germline V gene, CDR1 is SGHAT and CDR2 is FQNNGV. CDR3 length: 15 residues. CDR3 nucleotides: TGTGCCAGCAGCCTTAGCGGAGCTAGCACAGATACGCAGTATTTT. As protein: CASSLSGASTDTQYF.

This chain joins TRBV10-3 and TRBJ1-6, with 7 nucleotides matching TRBD1. The CDR3 extends over 15 amino acids. Trimming at V came to 3 bases and at J to 9 bases, leaving 8 bases not matched to a gene. The germline V gene has CDR1 ENHRY and CDR2 SYGVKD. Written as DNA, the CDR3 is TGTGCCATCAGTGAAGGGAACAGGGGTGGTTCACCCCTCCACTTT. Protein product: CAISEGNRGGSPLHF.

The gene calls are TRBV20-1 and TRBJ1-5; D possibly corresponds to TRBD1 (5 bases). Trimming cost V 6 bases and J 0 bases, with 12 bases left between them. This CDR3 comprises 14 residues. Per the germline V gene, CDR1 is DFQATT and CDR2 is SNEGSKA (reference sequence). The CDR3 coding sequence is TGCAGTGCCGCGAGGGGCAATAGCAATCAGCCCCAGCATTTT. Translated, it gives CSAARGNSNQPQHF.

This clonotype came up once. The chain uses TRBV3-1 and TRBJ2-1; the D call may be TRBD1 or TRBD2 (6 bases each). CDR1 and CDR2 (germline): LGHDT, YNNKEL (reference sequence). V lost 4 bases and J 9 bases, leaving 22 bases between the germline ends. CDR3 length equals 16 residues. CDR3 in amino acids: CASSRPGSRGGFEQFF. Written as DNA, the CDR3 is TGTGCCAGCAGCCGTCCCGGAAGTAGAGGGGGGTTTGAGCAGTTCTTC.

Only a few counts were recorded for this clonotype. This sequence joins TRBV6-1 and TRBJ2-7, with D unresolved. Germline V CDR1 and CDR2: MNHNS, SASEGT. The CDR3 totals 15 residues. With 7 bases removed from V and 4 bases from J, the gap between germline ends came to 20 bases. CDR3 nucleotides: TGTGCCAGCACCAACGTTCAAAGGGTAGGGTACGAGCAGTACTTC. Translating gives CASTNVQRVGYEQYF.

In its sample, this clonotype was seen once. The chain recombines TRBV11-2 with TRBJ2-1; a weak D match, TRBD1 (6 bases). Trimming took off 4 bases at V and 0 bases at J, with 22 bases between the two ends. CDR3 length equals 19 residues. Germline-derived CDR1 and CDR2 are SGHAT and FQNNGV. Here the CDR3 DNA reads TGTGCCAGCAGCTCCCACACAGGGTTGACCCGCAGCTCCTACAATGAGCAGTTCTTC. This codes for CASSSHTGLTRSSYNEQFF.

J is TRBJ2-7 and V is TRBV6-5; 7 positions agree with TRBD1. V was clipped by 0 bases and J by 7 bases; unmatched bases: 6. The CDR3 covers 14 residues. The germline V gene encodes CDR1 MNHEY and CDR2 SVGAGI. The CDR3 here is CASSYSRQGGEQYF. The CDR3 nucleotides read TGTGCCAGCAGTTACTCTCGACAGGGTGGGGAGCAGTACTTC.

This clonotype turned up a few times. The gene calls are TRBV7-2 and TRBJ2-7, with D possibly matching TRBD2 (6 bases). V was clipped by 5 bases and J by 10 bases, with 21 bases between them. The CDR3 length is 14 residues. Germline V gene data show CDR1 as SGHTA and CDR2 as FQGNSA. The CDR3 region has the DNA TGTGCCAGCAGCCAGCTTCCGGGAGCCTCTCGCCAGTACTTC. Encoded protein: CASSQLPGASRQYF.

The CDR3 DNA is TGTGCCAGCAGTTCGGGACAGGGGGCGCGTGGAAACACCATATATTTT. This codes for CASSSGQGARGNTIYF. V usage is TRBV6-5 and J usage is TRBJ1-3; 12 nucleotides match TRBD1. With V trimmed by 4 bases and J by 3 bases, 4 bases remained unmatched. This CDR3 comprises 16 residues. Germline CDR1 and CDR2: MNHEY and SVGAGI.

The V call is TRBV5-1, the J call TRBJ1-2; D possibly corresponds to TRBD1 (5 bases). The V gene's germline CDR1 is SGHRS and CDR2 YFSETQ. CDR3 size: 15 residues. Deletions cut 4 bases from V and 0 bases from J, with 13 bases between. The CDR3 protein is CASSPDRPSNYGYTF. For the CDR3, the DNA is TGCGCCAGCAGCCCCGACAGACCCTCTAACTATGGCTACACCTTC. Full variable domain (missing parts from reference TRBV5-1 and TRBJ1-2): KAGVTQTPRYLIKTRGQQVTLSCSPISGHRSVSWYQQTPGQGLQFLFEYFSETQRNKGNFPGRFSGRQFSNSRSEMNVSTLELGDSALYLCASSPDRPSNYGYTFGSGTRLTVV.

The rearrangement links TRBV6-1 to TRBJ2-1, with D uncertain. Germline V lookup: CDR1 MNHNS, CDR2 SASEGT. The V end was cut by 1 base, the J end by 2 bases, with 9 bases between. CDR3 length: 15 amino acids. The CDR3: CASSEGSGPYNEQFF. DNA for the CDR3: TGTGCCAGCAGTGAAGGGTCAGGCCCCTACAATGAGCAGTTCTTC.

This clonotype came up many times. The CDR3 DNA reads as TGTGCCAGCAGGTGGACTACCTACAATGAGCAGTTCTTC. This encodes CASRWTTYNEQFF. The rearrangement joins TRBV5-8 to TRBJ2-1; tentatively, D is TRBD2 (6 bases). The CDR3 runs 13 residues. Trimming took 5 bases from V and 2 from J, leaving 8 bases between them. CDR1 and CDR2 (germline): SGHTS, YDEGEE.

This sequence joins TRBV10-3 and TRBJ2-2; 9 bases match TRBD1. Trimming removed 4 bases from V and 3 bases from J; junction bases left unmatched: 3. From germline, CDR1 is ENHRY and CDR2 SYGVKD. The CDR3 has 15 amino acids. CDR3: CAISGRDRDTGELFF. CDR3 DNA sequence: TGTGCCATCAGTGGGCGGGACAGGGACACCGGGGAGCTGTTTTTT.

For the CDR3, the DNA is TGTGCCAGCAGCCAATCTAGCGGGTGGCAGACCCAGTACTTC. This codes for CASSQSSGWQTQYF. V usage is TRBV3-1 and J usage is TRBJ2-5, with TRBD2 matching over 8 bases. CDR1 is LGHDT, CDR2 YNNKEL, per germline (reference sequence). This CDR3 is 14 amino acids long. Losses at the gene ends were 2 bases for V and 6 bases for J; bases not matched to a gene: 5.

This chain's CDR3 is CASTSTSGKNTGELFF. CDR3 coding DNA: TGCGCCAGCACCTCCACTAGCGGAAAGAACACCGGGGAGCTGTTTTTT. The chain couples TRBV5-1 to TRBJ2-2; 8 bases agree with TRBD2. Germline V CDR1 and CDR2: SGHRS, YFSETQ. With V trimmed by 6 bases and J by 1 base, 8 bases remained unmatched. The CDR3 spans 16 residues.

The chain links TRBV19 to TRBJ2-7; D ambiguous. The V and J ends lost 0 bases and 3 bases respectively, with 12 bases between them. This CDR3 has 15 amino acids. Germline CDR1 reads LNHDA; CDR2 reads SQIVND (reference sequence). The CDR3 protein is CASSIDALRFYEQYF. CDR3 bases: TGTGCCAGTAGTATAGATGCCCTCCGATTCTACGAGCAGTACTTC.

V is TRBV9 and J is TRBJ2-3, with D perhaps assigned TRBD1 or TRBD2 (5 bases each). This CDR3 is built from 15 residues. Germline V CDR1 and CDR2: SGDLS, YYNGEE. Trimming shortened V by 0 bases and J by 1 base, and 9 bases separated the two germline ends. The CDR3 sequence is CASSVAQGGTDTQYF. The CDR3 coding sequence is TGTGCCAGCAGCGTAGCCCAGGGAGGCACAGATACGCAGTATTTT.

The chain joins TRBV29-1 to TRBJ1-1, with a tentative D call TRBD1 (6 bases). The CDR3 is 12 residues long. The V and J ends lost 7 bases and 3 bases respectively, with 12 bases between them. Germline V CDR1 and CDR2: SQVTM, ANQGSEA. CDR3 amino acids: CSAEDSHTEAFF. The CDR3 bases are TGCAGCGCCGAGGACAGCCACACTGAAGCTTTCTTT.